These 26 T cell receptor beta chains were all obtained from the same sample, sequenced in a study of blood T cell repertoires in COVID-19. Only in-frame clones appear in the TCRdb table, and some are missing; sequencing was by immunoSEQ multiplex PCR. The table shows approximately 100,000 clones, with 91% occurring only once. Sequencing was done on a sample of peripheral blood. The receptor source for this set is a man over 45 with acute or convalescent COVID-19.

This chain connects TRBV19 to TRBJ1-2; possible D gene TRBD1, 5 bases. Between the trimmed V and J ends, which lost 1 base and 4 bases, there was a span of 22 bases. The germline gives CDR1 LNHDA, CDR2 SQIVND (reference sequence). The length of the CDR3 is 18 residues. CDR3 region: CASSIARTSKTGFYGYTF. CDR3 DNA: TGTGCCAGTAGTATAGCGAGGACATCAAAAACCGGGTTCTATGGCTACACCTTC.

The V gene is TRBV2, the J gene TRBJ1-5; 11 bases line up with TRBD1. This CDR3 is built from 15 residues. With V trimmed by 5 bases and J by 4 bases, 4 bases remained unmatched. Germline lookup yields CDR1 SNHLY and CDR2 FYNNEI. The CDR3 nucleotides read TGTGCCAGCAGTATAGGACAGGGGGCTAATCAGCCCCAGCATTTT. It is translated as CASSIGQGANQPQHF.

The chain carries TRBV13 and TRBJ1-2; tentative D call: TRBD1 (6 bases). The germline V gene encodes CDR1 PRHDT and CDR2 FYEKMQ (reference sequence). This CDR3 is 15 amino acids long. With 5 bases removed from V and 0 bases from J, the gap between germline ends came to 13 bases. CDR3 protein: CASSPWTETNYGYTF. DNA for the CDR3: TGTGCCAGCAGCCCGTGGACAGAGACTAACTATGGCTACACCTTC. Filled out from reference TRBV13 and TRBJ1-2, the complete variable domain reads AAGVIQSPRHLIKEKRETATLKCYPIPRHDTVYWYQQGPGQDPQFLISFYEKMQSDKGSIPDRFSAQQFSDYHSELNMSSLELGDSALYFCASSPWTETNYGYTFGSGTRLTVV.

V gene TRBV19 combines with J gene TRBJ2-5, with D unresolved. This CDR3 region has 15 residues. Germline assignment: CDR1 LNHDA and CDR2 SQIVND (reference sequence). Trimming stripped 3 bases from V and 2 bases from J, with 13 bases between. The CDR3 region has the DNA TGTGCCAGTAGTATCCGACGGGTTCAACAAGAGACCCAGTACTTC. Protein sequence: CASSIRRVQQETQYF.

The CDR3 DNA reads as TGTGCCAGTAGTATAGACGTAAGGCAGGGCGGACGAATGGGGACTGAAGCTTTCTTT. Protein: CASSIDVRQGGRMGTEAFF. This chain joins TRBV19 and TRBJ1-1, with D possibly TRBD1 on 5 matching bases. The germline V gene encodes CDR1 LNHDA and CDR2 SQIVND (reference sequence). V was pared by 0 bases and J by 5 bases, with 25 bases between. CDR3 length equals 19 residues.

This chain connects TRBV6-1 to TRBJ2-5; 8 bases are a match to TRBD2. V lost 3 bases to trimming and J lost 11 bases; unmatched junction nucleotides: 11. Germline V lookup: CDR1 MNHNS, CDR2 SASEGT. The CDR3 loop spans 14 amino acids. In nucleotides, the CDR3 is TGTGCCAGCAGTGATGCGGGGGGTCGGCCGATACAGTACTTC. Encoded protein: CASSDAGGRPIQYF.

The count of this clone is one. The chain carries TRBV10-3 and TRBJ2-7, with a possible D match to TRBD1 (6 bases). Trimming took off 6 bases at V and 4 bases at J, with 10 bases between the two ends. The CDR3 runs to 12 residues. Germline loops: CDR1 ENHRY, CDR2 SYGVKD. The CDR3 coding sequence is TGTGCCATCAGCATACAGGGTTACGAGCAGTACTTC. It encodes CAISIQGYEQYF.

This chain connects TRBV27 to TRBJ1-5, with 7 bases aligning to TRBD1. With V trimmed by 3 bases and J by 4 bases, 6 bases remained unmatched. The length of the CDR3 is 15 residues. Germline CDR1 and CDR2: MNHEY and SMNVEV (reference sequence). The DNA for the CDR3 is TGTGCCAGCAGTTTTGGGACAGCCCAAAATCAGCCCCAGCATTTT. This codes for CASSFGTAQNQPQHF.

This chain links TRBV29-1 with TRBJ1-1; perhaps TRBD1 as D (5 bases). The CDR3 spans 13 residues. The germline gives CDR1 SQVTM, CDR2 ANQGSEA. With 3 bases removed from V and 7 bases from J, the gap between germline ends came to 15 bases. The DNA for the CDR3 is TGCAGCGTTGATCCCCAGGCGGGACTTGAAGCTTTCTTT. As protein: CSVDPQAGLEAFF.

In this sample, this clone turned up once. This chain joins TRBV5-6 and TRBJ1-5, with D perhaps matching TRBD1 (5 bases). V gave up 0 bases and J gave up 2 bases, with 12 bases separating them. Per germline, CDR1 SGHDT and CDR2 YYEEEE. The CDR3 sequence is 16 residues long. CDR3 nucleotide sequence: TGTGCCAGCAGCTTGGGGGCAGGGTGGGGCAATCAGCCCCAGCATTTT. Translated, it gives CASSLGAGWGNQPQHF. Together with reference TRBV5-6 and TRBJ1-5, the CDR3 gives the full variable domain: DAGVTQSPTHLIKTRGQQVTLRCSPKSGHDTVSWYQQALGQGPQFIFQYYEEEERQRGNFPDRFSGHQFPNYSSELNVNALLLGDSALYLCASSLGAGWGNQPQHFGDGTRLSIL.

The chain joins TRBV7-9 to TRBJ1-1; D may be TRBD1 (6 bases). Germline V gene data show CDR1 as SEHNR and CDR2 as FQNEAQ (reference sequence). The CDR3 length is 16 residues. V lost 6 bases and J lost 8, with 25 bases in between. Here the CDR3 reads CASSTLGMRGSREAFF. The CDR3 region has the DNA TGTGCCAGCAGTACGCTTGGAATGAGGGGGTCGAGGGAAGCTTTCTTT.

This sequence joins TRBV7-9 and TRBJ1-1, with D possibly TRBD1 on 5 matching bases. CDR3 length equals 15 residues. The V and J ends lost 5 bases and 5 bases respectively, with 18 bases between them. Germline loops: CDR1 SEHNR, CDR2 FQNEAQ (reference sequence). For the CDR3, the DNA is TGTGCCAGCAGCCCCCGGACCGTGGGGGGGACTGAAGCTTTCTTT. Encoded protein: CASSPRTVGGTEAFF.

The chain joins TRBV6-5 to TRBJ2-2; the match to TRBD1 covers 10 bases. The CDR3 is 16 amino acids. With V trimmed by 1 base and J by 3 bases, 2 bases remained unmatched. Germline values: CDR1 MNHEY, CDR2 SVGAGI. The CDR3 is CASSYWTGGYTGELFF. In DNA, the CDR3 is TGTGCCAGCAGTTACTGGACAGGGGGTTACACCGGGGAGCTGTTTTTT.

The chain joins TRBV2 to TRBJ1-5, with 10 bases matching TRBD1. The J segment lost 6 bases and the V segment lost 5 bases, leaving 7 bases of the junction unmatched. Per the germline V gene, CDR1 is SNHLY and CDR2 is FYNNEI. This CDR3 is built from 15 residues. The CDR3 region has the DNA TGTGCCAGCAGTAGGGCCGGGACAGGGGCTCAGCCCCAGCATTTT. It specifies CASSRAGTGAQPQHF.

This clone has a single count. The CDR3 DNA reads as TGTGCCAGCAACCTAGTAACTAACTATGGCTACACCTTC. Protein: CASNLVTNYGYTF. The V and J genes are TRBV2 and TRBJ1-2; D is unclear. Trimming left V 7 bases short and J 0 bases short, with 9 bases between. This CDR3 is 13 amino acids long. Germline assignment: CDR1 SNHLY and CDR2 FYNNEI. The variable domain in full, with the rest retrieved from reference TRBV2 and TRBJ1-2, is EPEVTQTPSHQVTQMGQEVILRCVPISNHLYFYWYRQILGQKVEFLVSFYNNEISEKSEIFDDQFSVERPDGSNFTLKIRSTKLEDSAMYFCASNLVTNYGYTFGSGTRLTVV.

J is TRBJ1-3 and V is TRBV7-2; 9 bases match TRBD1. Trimming removed 6 bases from V and 2 bases from J; junction bases left unmatched: 14. The CDR3 spans 18 residues. The germline V gene has CDR1 SGHTA and CDR2 FQGNSA. The CDR3 coding sequence is TGTGCCAGCAGGTGGACAGGGGCGAGTTCGTCAACTGGAAACACCATATATTTT. This translates into CASRWTGASSSTGNTIYF.

The chain couples TRBV7-9 to TRBJ2-7; TRBD1 aligns across 9 bases. CDR3 size: 13 residues. Trimming removed 4 bases from V and 3 bases from J; junction bases left unmatched: 1. Germline loops: CDR1 SEHNR, CDR2 FQNEAQ (reference sequence). CDR3 in amino acids: CASSSTGGYEQYF. CDR3 nucleotides: TGTGCCAGCAGCTCGACAGGGGGCTACGAGCAGTACTTC.

This clone was detected only once. The chain links TRBV18 to TRBJ1-3; D is unresolved. The CDR3 sequence is 15 residues long. V was clipped by 2 bases and J by 1 base, with 9 bases between them. Per germline, CDR1 KGHSH and CDR2 LQKENI. The CDR3 DNA reads TGTGCCAGCTCACCATTAATGAGTTCTGGAAACACCATATATTTT. Amino acids: CASSPLMSSGNTIYF.

This rearrangement joins TRBV13 to TRBJ2-2; unclear D gene. Germline loops: CDR1 PRHDT, CDR2 FYEKMQ (reference sequence). This CDR3 region has 14 residues. Trimming took off 5 bases at V and 3 bases at J, with 10 bases between the two ends. The CDR3 bases are TGTGCCAGCAGCCCCGCCACTTACACCGGGGAGCTGTTTTTT. Amino acid sequence: CASSPATYTGELFF.

J is TRBJ1-2 and V is TRBV19; the D is unclear. The germline V and J ends were trimmed by 1 base and 4 bases, with 7 bases remaining between them. This CDR3 region has 13 residues. Per germline, CDR1 LNHDA and CDR2 SQIVND (reference sequence). The CDR3 DNA reads as TGTGCCAGTAGTATAGGTCAGGCCTATGGCTACACCTTC. This codes for CASSIGQAYGYTF.

This chain uses TRBV6-5 with TRBJ1-1; maybe TRBD1 (6 bases). Germline values: CDR1 MNHEY, CDR2 SVGAGI. V lost 6 bases, J lost 8 bases, and 13 bases lay in between. The CDR3 is 12 amino acids. CDR3 residues: CASRRQDLEAFF. In nucleotides, the CDR3 is TGTGCCAGCAGACGACAGGACCTCGAAGCTTTCTTT.

The V and J genes are TRBV19 and TRBJ2-3; TRBD2 matches at 9 bases. V shed 8 bases, J shed 2 bases, and the junction held 8 bases outside the gene matches. CDR3 size: 15 residues. Germline assignment: CDR1 LNHDA and CDR2 SQIVND (reference sequence). The chain's CDR3 is CASGEVAGVTDTQYF. The CDR3 DNA follows: TGTGCCAGTGGGGAGGTAGCGGGGGTCACAGATACGCAGTATTTT.

The J gene is TRBJ1-5, the V gene TRBV27; possible D gene TRBD1, 6 bases. Germline loops: CDR1 MNHEY, CDR2 SMNVEV (reference sequence). CDR3 length: 15 amino acids. The V and J ends lost 2 bases and 3 bases respectively, with 11 bases between them. The CDR3 coding sequence is TGTGCCAGCAGTTTAAGTGGGGGCATCAATCAGCCCCAGCATTTT. Translated, it gives CASSLSGGINQPQHF.

The chain couples TRBV5-8 to TRBJ1-6; D not resolved. V gave up 0 bases and J gave up 10 bases, with 14 bases separating them. CDR3 length: 15 amino acids. The germline V gene encodes CDR1 SGHTS and CDR2 YDEGEE. CDR3: CASSLAPTIGSPLHF. The CDR3 DNA is TGTGCCAGCAGCTTGGCCCCGACAATTGGATCACCCCTCCACTTT.

The J gene is TRBJ1-5, the V gene TRBV6-5, with a tentative D call TRBD1 (5 bases). Germline-derived CDR1 and CDR2 are MNHEY and SVGAGI. CDR3 length: 12 amino acids. The ends were cut back, 6 bases at V and 5 bases at J, with 8 bases in the middle. This chain's CDR3 is CASRAGDQPQHF. The CDR3 nucleotides are TGTGCCAGCAGGGCGGGGGATCAGCCCCAGCATTTT.

By proportion, this clone is medium-sized (0.01 to 0.1%). The V call is TRBV6-5, the J call TRBJ1-2, with 9 bases aligning to TRBD1. Germline assignment: CDR1 MNHEY and CDR2 SVGAGI. The trim removed 5 bases at V and 8 bases at J, leaving 6 bases unmatched. The CDR3 has 13 residues. The chain's CDR3 is CASSKQGARGYTF. The DNA for the CDR3 is TGTGCCAGCAGTAAACAGGGGGCGCGAGGCTACACCTTC.